This paragraph covers one TCR beta chain sequence. As yet, its antigen is unknown. The protocol was immunoSEQ multiplex PCR, while the TCRdb copy is restricted to in-frame clones and leaves out a portion. The table includes about 150,000 clones, roughly 91% detected once. The sample comes from a study of T cell responses to AZD1222 COVID-19 vaccine. As for the study in general: Pooled together were second doses at about 4 or about 12 weeks. Study conclusions and caveats: Most donors were white British, females outnumbered males, and clonal diversity was possibly underestimated.

Germline CDR1 reads KGHSH; CDR2 reads LQKENI. The CDR3 spans 17 residues. V lost 1 base, J lost 0 bases, and 8 bases stayed unmatched. The sequence was obtained from an adult in good health. The sample consisted of peripheral blood, taken on day 0 of AZD1222 vaccination. The chain employs TRBV18 and TRBJ1-1; TRBD1 agrees at 7 bases. CDR3 bases: TGTGCCAGCTCACCACTATCGGCAGGGGGGTTGAACACTGAAGCTTTCTTT. This gives the protein CASSPLSAGGLNTEAFF. Together with reference TRBV18 and TRBJ1-1, the CDR3 gives the full variable domain: NAGVMQNPRHLVRRRGQEARLRCSPMKGHSHVYWYRQLPEEGLKFMVYLQKENIIDESGMPKERFSAEFPKEGPSILRIQQVVRGDSAAYFCASSPLSAGGLNTEAFFGQGTRLTVV.